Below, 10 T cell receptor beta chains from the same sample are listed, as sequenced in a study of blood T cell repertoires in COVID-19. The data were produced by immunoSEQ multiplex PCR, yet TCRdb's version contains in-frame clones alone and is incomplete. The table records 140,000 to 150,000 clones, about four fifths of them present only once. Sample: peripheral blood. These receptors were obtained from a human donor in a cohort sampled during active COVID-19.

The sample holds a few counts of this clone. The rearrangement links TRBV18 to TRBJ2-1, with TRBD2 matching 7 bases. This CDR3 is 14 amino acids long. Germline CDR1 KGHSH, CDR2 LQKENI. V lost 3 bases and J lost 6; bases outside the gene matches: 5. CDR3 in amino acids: CASSPIAGFNEQFF. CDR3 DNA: TGTGCCAGCTCACCCATAGCGGGCTTCAATGAGCAGTTCTTC.

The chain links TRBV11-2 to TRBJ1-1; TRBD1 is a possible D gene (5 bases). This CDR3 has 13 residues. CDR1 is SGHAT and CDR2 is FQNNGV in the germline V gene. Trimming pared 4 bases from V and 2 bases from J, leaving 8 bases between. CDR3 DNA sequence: TGTGCCAGCAGCTCAGACAGAAACACTGAAGCTTTCTTT. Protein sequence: CASSSDRNTEAFF.

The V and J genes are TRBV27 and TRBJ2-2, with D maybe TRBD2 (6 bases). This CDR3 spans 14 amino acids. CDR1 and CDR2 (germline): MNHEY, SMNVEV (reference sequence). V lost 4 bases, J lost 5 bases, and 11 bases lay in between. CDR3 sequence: CASSSGAGTGELFF. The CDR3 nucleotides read TGTGCCAGCAGTTCCGGGGCGGGGACCGGGGAGCTGTTTTTT.

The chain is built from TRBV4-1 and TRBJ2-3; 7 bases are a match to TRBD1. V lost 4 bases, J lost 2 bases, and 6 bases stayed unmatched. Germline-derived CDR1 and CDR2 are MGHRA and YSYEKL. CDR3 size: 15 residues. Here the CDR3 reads CASSPTGVNTDTQYF. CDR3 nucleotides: TGCGCCAGCAGCCCAACAGGGGTAAACACAGATACGCAGTATTTT.

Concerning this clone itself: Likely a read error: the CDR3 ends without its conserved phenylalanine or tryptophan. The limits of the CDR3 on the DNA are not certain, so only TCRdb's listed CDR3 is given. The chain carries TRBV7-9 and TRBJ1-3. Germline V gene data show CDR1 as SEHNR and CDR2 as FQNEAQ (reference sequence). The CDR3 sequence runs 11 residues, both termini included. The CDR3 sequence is CASSEKAGPVA.

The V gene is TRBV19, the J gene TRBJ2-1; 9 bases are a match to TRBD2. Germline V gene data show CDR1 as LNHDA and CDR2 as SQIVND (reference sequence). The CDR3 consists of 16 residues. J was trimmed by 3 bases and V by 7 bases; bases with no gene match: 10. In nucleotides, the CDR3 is TGTGCCAGTAAGGGATTAGCGGGAGTTGACTACAATGAGCAGTTCTTC. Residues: CASKGLAGVDYNEQFF.

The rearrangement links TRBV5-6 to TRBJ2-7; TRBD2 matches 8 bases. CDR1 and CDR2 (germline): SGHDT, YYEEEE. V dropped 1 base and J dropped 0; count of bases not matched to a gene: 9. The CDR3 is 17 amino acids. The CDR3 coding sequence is TGTGCCAGCAGCTTGCTTTCCGGGACTAGGAGCTCCTACGAGCAGTACTTC. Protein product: CASSLLSGTRSSYEQYF.

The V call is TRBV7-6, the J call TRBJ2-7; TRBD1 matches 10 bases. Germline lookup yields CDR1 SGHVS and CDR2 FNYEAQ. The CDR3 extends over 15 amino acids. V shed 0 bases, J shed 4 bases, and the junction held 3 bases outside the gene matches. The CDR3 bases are TGTGCCAGCAGCTTAGCGGGGGACAGGGGATACGAGCAGTACTTC. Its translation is CASSLAGDRGYEQYF. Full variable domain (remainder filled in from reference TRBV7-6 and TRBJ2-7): GAGVSQSPRYKVTKRGQDVALRCDPISGHVSLYWYRQALGQGPEFLTYFNYEAQQDKSGLPNDRFSAERPEGSISTLTIQRTEQRDSAMYRCASSLAGDRGYEQYFGPGTRLTVT.

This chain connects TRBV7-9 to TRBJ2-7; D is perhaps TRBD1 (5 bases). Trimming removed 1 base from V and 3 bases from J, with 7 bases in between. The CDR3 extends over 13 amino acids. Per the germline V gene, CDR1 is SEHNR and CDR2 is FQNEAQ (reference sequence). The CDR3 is CASSLGGRYEQYF. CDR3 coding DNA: TGTGCCAGCAGCTTAGGGGGCCGCTACGAGCAGTACTTC.

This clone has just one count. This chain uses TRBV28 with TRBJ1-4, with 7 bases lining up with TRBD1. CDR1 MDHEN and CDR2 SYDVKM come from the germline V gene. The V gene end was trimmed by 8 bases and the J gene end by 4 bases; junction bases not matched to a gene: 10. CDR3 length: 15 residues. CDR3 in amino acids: CASAGTDKGNEKLFF. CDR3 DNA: TGTGCCAGCGCCGGGACAGACAAGGGTAATGAAAAACTGTTTTTT. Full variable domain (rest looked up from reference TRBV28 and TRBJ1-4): DVKVTQSSRYLVKRTGEKVFLECVQDMDHENMFWYRQDPGLGLRLIYFSYDVKMKEKGDIPEGYSVSREKKERFSLILESASTNQTSMYLCASAGTDKGNEKLFFGSGTQLSVL.